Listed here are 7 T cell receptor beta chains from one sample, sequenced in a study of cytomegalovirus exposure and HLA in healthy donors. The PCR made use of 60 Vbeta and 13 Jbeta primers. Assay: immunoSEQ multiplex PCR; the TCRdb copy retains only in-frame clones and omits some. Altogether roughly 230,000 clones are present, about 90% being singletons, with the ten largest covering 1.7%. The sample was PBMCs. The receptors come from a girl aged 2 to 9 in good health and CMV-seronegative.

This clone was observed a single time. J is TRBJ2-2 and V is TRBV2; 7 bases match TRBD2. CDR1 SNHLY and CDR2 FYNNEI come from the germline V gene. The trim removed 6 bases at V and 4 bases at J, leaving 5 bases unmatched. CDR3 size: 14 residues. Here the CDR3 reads CASSGGSGTGELFF. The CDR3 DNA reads TGTGCCAGCAGCGGGGGGAGCGGCACCGGGGAGCTGTTTTTT.

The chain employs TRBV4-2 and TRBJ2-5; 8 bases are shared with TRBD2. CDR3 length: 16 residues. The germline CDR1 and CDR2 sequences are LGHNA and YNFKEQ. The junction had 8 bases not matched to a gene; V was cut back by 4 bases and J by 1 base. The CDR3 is CASSRVAGPGQETQYF. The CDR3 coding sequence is TGTGCCAGCAGCCGAGTAGCGGGGCCGGGCCAAGAGACCCAGTACTTC.

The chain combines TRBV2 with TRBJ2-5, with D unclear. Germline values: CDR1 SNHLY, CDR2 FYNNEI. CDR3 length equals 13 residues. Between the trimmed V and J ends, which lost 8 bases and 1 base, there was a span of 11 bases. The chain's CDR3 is CASRVVFQETQYF. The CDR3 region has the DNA TGTGCCAGCCGAGTGGTATTCCAAGAGACCCAGTACTTC.

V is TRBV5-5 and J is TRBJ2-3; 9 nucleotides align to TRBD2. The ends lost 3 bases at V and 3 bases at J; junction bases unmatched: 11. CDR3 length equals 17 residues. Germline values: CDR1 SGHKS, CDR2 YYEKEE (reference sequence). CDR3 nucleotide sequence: TGTGCCAGCAGCTCTATCTTCGCGGGAGGGCCGACAGATACGCAGTATTTT. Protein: CASSSIFAGGPTDTQYF.

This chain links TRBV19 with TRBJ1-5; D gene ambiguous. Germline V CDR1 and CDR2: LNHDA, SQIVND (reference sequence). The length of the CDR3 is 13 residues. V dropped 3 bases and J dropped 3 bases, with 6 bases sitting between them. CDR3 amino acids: CASSIEFNQPQHF. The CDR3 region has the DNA TGTGCCAGTAGTATCGAGTTCAATCAGCCCCAGCATTTT.

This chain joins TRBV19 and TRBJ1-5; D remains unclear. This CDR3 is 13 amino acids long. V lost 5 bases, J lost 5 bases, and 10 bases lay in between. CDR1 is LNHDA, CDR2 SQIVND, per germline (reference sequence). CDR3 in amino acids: CASSSSADQPQHF. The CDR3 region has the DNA TGTGCCAGTAGTTCATCGGCGGATCAGCCCCAGCATTTT.

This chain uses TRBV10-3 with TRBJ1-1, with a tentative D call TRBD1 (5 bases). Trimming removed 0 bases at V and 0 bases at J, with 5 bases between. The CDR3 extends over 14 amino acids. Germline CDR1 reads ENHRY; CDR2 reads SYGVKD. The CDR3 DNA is TGTGCCATCAGTGAGTCGACAGTGAACACTGAAGCTTTCTTT. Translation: CAISESTVNTEAFF.